Below, 9 T cell receptor beta chains from the same sample are listed, as sequenced in a study of blood T cell repertoires in COVID-19. Assay used: immunoSEQ multiplex PCR; TCRdb lists only in-frame clones, some missing. Among about 310,000 clones, about 88% were seen once, and the ten largest hold roughly a tenth. The sample was PBMCs or T cells enriched from blood (not recorded which). The receptors shown here come from a woman aged 40-49 years who had recovered from COVID-19.

This chain connects TRBV3-1 (or the pseudogene TRBV3-2) to TRBJ1-2, with a possible D match to TRBD1 (6 bases). Looked up from germline, CDR1 is LGHDT and CDR2 is YNNKEL (reference sequence). The CDR3 sequence is 15 residues long. V was trimmed by 0 bases and J by 4 bases, leaving 12 bases between them. This chain's CDR3 is CASSQEQGPGYGYTF. The CDR3 DNA follows: TGTGCCAGCAGCCAAGAGCAGGGGCCGGGCTATGGCTACACCTTC.

The V call is TRBV2, the J call TRBJ2-1, with TRBD2 matching 16 bases. The CDR3 contains 17 residues. V shed 6 bases, J shed 4 bases, and the junction held 6 bases outside the gene matches. From germline, CDR1 is SNHLY and CDR2 FYNNEI. CDR3 sequence reads: CASRGLAGGPGYNEQFF. CDR3 DNA sequence: TGTGCCAGCAGGGGACTAGCGGGAGGGCCGGGGTACAATGAGCAGTTCTTC.

The CDR3 DNA is TGTGCCAGCAGTTTCGGTGGGCCTCTGGGCGAGCAGTACTTC. This codes for CASSFGGPLGEQYF. The J gene is TRBJ2-7, the V gene TRBV28; D uncertain. There are 14 residues in the CDR3. With 3 bases removed from V and 6 bases from J, the gap between germline ends came to 15 bases. The germline gives CDR1 MDHEN, CDR2 SYDVKM.

V and J are TRBV14 and TRBJ2-3, with TRBD1 identical over 12 bases. CDR3 length: 17 amino acids. CDR1 SGHDN and CDR2 FVKESK come from the germline V gene. The V gene end was trimmed by 3 bases and the J gene end by 7 bases; junction bases not matched to a gene: 11. CDR3: CASSHRRGQGAGNTQYF. CDR3 coding DNA: TGTGCCAGCAGCCACCGAAGGGGACAGGGGGCCGGGAATACGCAGTATTTT.

This clone was found a few times. The J gene is TRBJ1-6, the V gene TRBV7-2; TRBD1 agrees at 9 bases. V lost 1 base to trimming and J lost 7 bases; unmatched junction nucleotides: 5. Germline lookup yields CDR1 SGHTA and CDR2 FQGNSA. The CDR3 consists of 16 residues. CDR3: CASSLVVGQGNSPLHF. The CDR3 DNA reads as TGTGCCAGCAGCTTAGTGGTAGGACAGGGGAATTCACCCCTCCACTTT.

This chain uses TRBV3-1 (or the pseudogene TRBV3-2) with TRBJ2-2, with D uncertain. The length of the CDR3 is 12 residues. Germline CDR1 reads LGHDT; CDR2 reads YNNKEL (reference sequence). The V and J ends lost 5 bases and 4 bases respectively, with 5 bases between them. The CDR3, as DNA: TGTGCCAGCAGCTACTCCACCGGGGAGCTGTTTTTT. Translated: CASSYSTGELFF.

A single count supports this clone. This rearrangement joins TRBV6-5 to TRBJ1-2; 8 bases map to TRBD1. The CDR3 runs to 15 residues. Trimming at V came to 5 bases and at J to 4 bases, leaving 9 bases not matched to a gene. The germline gives CDR1 MNHEY, CDR2 SVGAGI. The CDR3 spells CASSMTGDGGYGYTF. The CDR3 DNA follows: TGTGCCAGCAGTATGACAGGGGACGGTGGCTATGGCTACACCTTC.

The rearrangement uses TRBV7-9 and TRBJ2-1, with a possible D match to TRBD1 (6 bases). Looked up from germline, CDR1 is SEHNR and CDR2 is FQNEAQ (reference sequence). The CDR3 covers 14 residues. V dropped 5 bases and J dropped 0 bases, with 8 bases sitting between them. The CDR3, as DNA: TGTGCCAGCAGCCACAGGGACTCCTACAATGAGCAGTTCTTC. Translation: CASSHRDSYNEQFF. Together with reference TRBV7-9 and TRBJ2-1, the CDR3 gives the full variable domain: DTGVSQNPRHKITKRGQNVTFRCDPISEHNRLYWYRQTLGQGPEFLTYFQNEAQLEKSRLLSDRFSAERPKGSFSTLEIQRTEQGDSAMYLCASSHRDSYNEQFFGPGTRLTVL.

This rearrangement joins TRBV15 to TRBJ1-4; no definite D call. V shed 1 base and J shed 0 bases, with 15 bases lying between them. The CDR3 length is 18 residues. CDR1 is LNHNV, CDR2 YYDKDF, per germline (reference sequence). Here the CDR3 reads CATSRVRSQRATNEKLFF. CDR3 coding DNA: TGTGCCACCAGCAGAGTGCGTTCCCAACGAGCAACTAATGAAAAACTGTTTTTT.